The 8 T cell receptor beta chains reported below all come from one sample, sequenced in a study of CD8+CD57+ T cells in acquired aplastic anemia. All patients picked for sequencing had shown, by flow cytometry, an expansion of CD8+CD57+ cells. According to the study, genomic DNA was the template for TCR beta VDJ and CDR3 profiling. TCRdb reprocessed the reads via MiXCR and lists one record per CDR3 protein. The data hold roughly 220,000 distinct CDR3 sequences, with about 60% observed a single time. The sample taken for sequencing was sorted CD4+, CD8+, or CD8+CD57+ T cells (not recorded which) from PBMCs. These receptors were collected from a human donor with aplastic anemia.

This chain links TRBV29-1 with TRBJ2-1; the D call may be TRBD1 or TRBD2 (6 bases each). CDR1 is SQVTM, CDR2 ANQGSEA, per germline. Trimming removed 5 bases at V and 6 bases at J, with 20 bases between. This CDR3 has 15 residues. Written as DNA, the CDR3 is TGCAGCGTTATGGGGGGCCGAAGAGAAGGCAATGAGCAGTTCTTC. This sequence encodes CSVMGGRREGNEQFF.

This chain links TRBV7-9 with TRBJ2-7; D ambiguous. Germline V lookup: CDR1 SEHNR, CDR2 FQNEAQ (reference sequence). The CDR3 sequence is 13 residues long. V was trimmed by 5 bases and J by 2 bases, leaving 10 bases between them. The CDR3 DNA follows: TGTGCCAGCAGCCTTTCAGGACCCTACGAGCAGTACTTC. This encodes CASSLSGPYEQYF.

This clonotype was counted only a few times. This rearrangement joins TRBV19 to TRBJ2-6; possibly TRBD1 or TRBD2 for D (5 bases each). CDR3 length: 14 residues. The germline V gene has CDR1 LNHDA and CDR2 SQIVND (reference sequence). V was cut by 7 bases and J by 5 bases, with 12 bases left in between. The CDR3 reads CASTLGTRANVLTF. The CDR3 nucleotides are TGTGCCAGTACTCTAGGGACGAGGGCCAACGTCCTGACTTTC.

The J gene is TRBJ1-2, the V gene TRBV7-8; no clear D. From germline, CDR1 is SGHVS and CDR2 FQNEAQ. Trimming removed 2 bases at V and 6 bases at J, with 13 bases between. The CDR3 covers 14 residues. The chain's CDR3 is CASSLNFGVDGYTF. CDR3 DNA sequence: TGTGCCAGCAGCTTAAATTTCGGGGTTGATGGCTACACCTTC. The full variable domain, with the rest looked up from reference TRBV7-8 and TRBJ1-2, is GAGVSQSPRYKVAKRGQDVALRCDPISGHVSLFWYQQALGQGPEFLTYFQNEAQLDKSGLPSDRFFAERPEGSVSTLKIQRTQQEDSAVYLCASSLNFGVDGYTFGSGTRLTVV.

To note about this clonotype: The junction does not match germline at one end; this may be a read error. The gene calls are TRBV6-6 and TRBJ1-2; D is unclear. The germline V gene encodes CDR1 MNHNY and CDR2 SVGAGI (reference sequence). This CDR3 has 13 amino acids. The CDR3 loop is CASSLDRNSGYTF. CDR3 sequence (DNA): TGTGCCAGCAGTTTAGACCGAAACTCTGGCTACACCTTC.

This clonotype was seen once. The junction shows a germline mismatch at one end, possibly a read error. V and J are TRBV9 and TRBJ2-6; D not certain. This CDR3 has 13 residues. CDR1 SGDLS and CDR2 YYNGEE come from the germline V gene. As DNA, the CDR3 is TGTGCCAGCAGCGTAACCCCTCTTGGAGTGCGTGCTTTC. Its translation: CASSVTPLGVRAF.

The chain recombines TRBV20-1 with TRBJ2-3, with 8 bases that match TRBD2. The germline gives CDR1 DFQATT, CDR2 SNEGSKA (reference sequence). Germline trimming cut 0 bases from V and 7 bases from J; bases unmatched to any gene: 3. CDR3 size: 13 residues. CDR3 sequence (DNA): TGCAGTGCTAGAGATCCTAGCGGGTATACGCAGTATTTT. Protein: CSARDPSGYTQYF.

This clonotype has ten or more counts. The chain links TRBV5-8 to TRBJ1-2; no firm D call. This CDR3 spans 11 amino acids. V was trimmed by 2 bases and J by 4 bases, leaving 3 bases between them. In germline, CDR1 is SGHTS, CDR2 YDEGEE. The chain's CDR3 is CASSFSYGYTF. CDR3 coding DNA: TGTGCCAGCAGCTTTAGCTATGGCTACACCTTC.